These T cell receptor beta chains were read from a single sample in a study of shared clonotypes between healthy human individuals. The assay was immunoSEQ multiplex PCR, and TCRdb's table has in-frame clones only and misses some. The data contain about 2.3 million clones, more than 85% of them seen just once; the ten biggest clones take up 0.35% to 0.45%. The sample was naive CD4+ T cells from PBMCs. The receptors come from a man younger than 35 in good health. Some clones in this sample may be carry-over from other donors' samples. Both conserved end residues are part of each CDR3. D genes are given only for firm matches. Size is stated for part of the rows, as once, few or many counts, or as a class when the clone is expanded.

>TRBV9|TRBJ2-1|TRBD2|NA
TGTGCCAGCAGCGTAGGGGGGACTAGCGTCTACAATGAGCAGTTCTTC
CASSVGGTSVYNEQFF
>TRBV2|TRBJ2-7|TRBD2|few
TGTGCCAGCAGTGAAGGGTTAGCGGGGGAGCTAGGGCAGTACTTC
CASSEGLAGELGQYF
>TRBV14|TRBJ2-7|NA|NA
TGTGCCAGCAGCCATTCACGGGACGAGCAGTACTTC
CASSHSRDEQYF
>TRBV30|TRBJ2-1|TRBD1|NA
TGTGCCTGGACCCTGGACAGGGGTTACAATGAGCAGTTCTTC
CAWTLDRGYNEQFF
>TRBV27|TRBJ2-6|NA|NA
TGTGCCAGCAGTCTGAACAGGGCTGGGGCCAACGTCCTGACTTTC
CASSLNRAGANVLTF
>TRBV11-2|TRBJ2-2|TRBD1|NA
TGTGCCAGCAGCGGCTCCGGGGGACAGGGGTACACCGGGGAGCTGTTTTTT
CASSGSGGQGYTGELFF
>TRBV27|TRBJ2-2|TRBD2|NA
TGTGCCAGCAGTTTATGGTTTCCGGGGAGGCTCGCGGGAGCCACCGGGGAGCTGTTTTTT
CASSLWFPGRLAGATGELFF
>TRBV14|TRBJ2-7|TRBD1|NA
TGTGCCAGCACCGTAGGGGGACAGGGAGGTGTCTACGAGCAGTACTTC
CASTVGGQGGVYEQYF
>TRBV15|TRBJ1-2|NA|NA
TGTGCCACCGCTCTTGGCGGGGCGGTAGGCTACACCTTC
CATALGGAVGYTF
>TRBV6-5|TRBJ1-1|NA|NA
TGTGCCAGCAACCAGGGTTATGGAACTGAAGCTTTCTTT
CASNQGYGTEAFF
>TRBV5-4|TRBJ2-2|NA|NA
TGTGCCAGCAGCCGCGTGGACGGGGAGCTGTTTTTT
CASSRVDGELFF
>TRBV4-3|TRBJ2-1|TRBD2|NA
TGCGCCAGCAGCCAGTTAGCGGGAGGGGGGGGTGAGCAGTTCTTC
CASSQLAGGGGEQFF
>TRBV6-1|TRBJ1-2|NA|NA
TGTGCCAGCAGTGAAGCGAGAACAGGGATCTATGGCTACACCTTC
CASSEARTGIYGYTF
>TRBV19|TRBJ1-3|NA|NA
TGTGCCAGTGTCGCCCCGTATAAGGACACCATATATTTT
CASVAPYKDTIYF
>TRBV6-1|TRBJ2-1|TRBD1|NA
TGTGCCAGCAGTGGACCGAGACTGGACAGGAAAGCCTACAATGAGCAGTTCTTC
CASSGPRLDRKAYNEQFF
>TRBV7-9|TRBJ2-5|NA|NA
TGTGCCAGCAGGGGGACAAAGGGAACTGAGACCCAGTACTTC
CASRGTKGTETQYF
>TRBV30|TRBJ1-5|TRBD1|NA
TGTGCCTGGAGCAGAACCGGGACAGTGGGCCATCAGCCCCAGCATTTT
CAWSRTGTVGHQPQHF
>TRBV9|TRBJ1-2|NA|NA
TGTGCCAGCAGCGTAGTTGGGGGCCCCAACTATGGCTACACCTTC
CASSVVGGPNYGYTF
>TRBV6-1|TRBJ1-1|NA|NA
TGTGCCAGCAGGGAACAGGGTTACTTATTCGGGTCTGAAGCTTTCTTT
CASREQGYLFGSEAFF
>TRBV2|TRBJ2-5|NA|NA
TGTGCCAGCAGTGAGACTAGTGGAGGGGAGACCCAGTACTTC
CASSETSGGETQYF
>TRBV7-2|TRBJ2-4|NA|NA
TGTGCCAGCAGCTCCCAGGTGGGCAGCGTGGCCAAAAACATTCAGTACTTC
CASSSQVGSVAKNIQYF
>TRBV6-1|TRBJ1-3|TRBD1|NA
TGTGCCAGCAGTGGGGGACAGGGGACGGGAGCGGGAAACACCATATATTTT
CASSGGQGTGAGNTIYF
>TRBV28|TRBJ1-4|NA|NA
TGTGCCAGCGGGCGAGTTGCAACTAATGAAAAACTGTTTTTT
CASGRVATNEKLFF
>TRBV28|TRBJ1-1|NA|NA
TGTGCCAGCAGTTTTGAGGGGTGGGGCACTGAAGCTTTCTTT
CASSFEGWGTEAFF
>TRBV2|TRBJ1-2|TRBD1|NA
TGTGCCAGCAGGGCGACAGGGGGCTACTATGGCTACACCTTC
CASRATGGYYGYTF
>TRBV6-5|TRBJ2-6|NA|NA
TGTGCCAGCAGTTATAGGCGCGCTGGGGCCAACGTCCTGACTTTC
CASSYRRAGANVLTF
>TRBV19|TRBJ1-5|TRBD1|NA
TGTGCCAGTAGTATAGGGGGGAGACAGGGGCTTCGGCCCCAGCATTTT
CASSIGGRQGLRPQHF
>TRBV7-9|TRBJ2-2|NA|NA
TGTGCCAGCAGCCCCAGCACCTGGCTACCCAACACCGGGGAGCTGTTTTTT
CASSPSTWLPNTGELFF
>TRBV18|TRBJ2-7|NA|NA
TGTGCCAGCTCACCGTCCCTTAACCACGAGCAGTACTTC
CASSPSLNHEQYF
>TRBV11-2|TRBJ2-5|NA|NA
TGTGCCAGCAGCTTCGTCCTAGCGAAAGAGACCCAGTACTTC
CASSFVLAKETQYF
>TRBV5-1|TRBJ2-1|TRBD2|NA
TGCGCCAGCAGCCGACTAGCGGGAGAGAAGTATGAGCAGTTCTTC
CASSRLAGEKYEQFF
>TRBV11-2|TRBJ1-2|NA|NA
TGTGCCAGCAGCTTAGCCGGGGGGACCTTCTATGGCTACACCTTC
CASSLAGGTFYGYTF
>TRBV18|TRBJ1-3|NA|NA
TGTGCCAGCTCCTCCCGACAGGTCACATCTGACGACACCATATATTTT
CASSSRQVTSDDTIYF
>TRBV7-8|TRBJ2-7|TRBD1|NA
TGTGCCATAAAAGGACAGGAGAGCTCCTACGAGCAGTACTTC
CAIKGQESSYEQYF
>TRBV4-3|TRBJ2-3|TRBD2|NA
TGCGCCAGCAGCCAAGGGGGGGGTGAGCGGGGCACAGATACGCAGTATTTT
CASSQGGGERGTDTQYF
>TRBV7-2|TRBJ2-7|NA|once
TGTGCCAGCAGCTTAGCGGTTTCCTACGAGCAGTACTTC
CASSLAVSYEQYF
>TRBV27|TRBJ1-5|NA|NA
TGTGCCAGCAGTACGAATCAGGGTGCAAATCAGCCCCAGCATTTT
CASSTNQGANQPQHF
>TRBV27|TRBJ2-5|TRBD2|NA
TGTGCCAGCAGTTCTCGGAATAGCGGGAGGTACACGGAGACCCAGTACTTC
CASSSRNSGRYTETQYF
>TRBV2|TRBJ1-2|TRBD1|NA
TGTGCCAGCAGGTTAGCCGGGACAGGGGATGGCTACACCTTC
CASRLAGTGDGYTF
>TRBV7-6|TRBJ2-1|NA|NA
TGTGCCAGCAGTTCGTACGGAGTTTTCTACAATGAGCAGTTCTTC
CASSSYGVFYNEQFF
>TRBV7-3|TRBJ1-3|TRBD1|NA
TGTGCCAGCAGCTCAAAACTTGACTTACAGGGGGCCTGTGGAAACACCATATATTTT
CASSSKLDLQGACGNTIYF
>TRBV28|TRBJ1-2|TRBD1|NA
TGTGCCAGCAGTTCGGACAGGGGCCAGGGCTACACCTTC
CASSSDRGQGYTF
>TRBV7-6|TRBJ1-1|NA|NA
TGTGCCAGCAGCCGAGGACAGATGAACACTGAAGCTTTCTTT
CASSRGQMNTEAFF
>TRBV2|TRBJ1-1|TRBD1|NA
TGTGCCAGCAGCCCGGGGACAGCGAACACTGAAGCTTTCTTT
CASSPGTANTEAFF
>TRBV6-5|TRBJ2-2|NA|NA
TGTGCCAGCGTCGAGGGGAACACCGGGGAGCTGTTTTTT
CASVEGNTGELFF
>TRBV15|TRBJ2-7|NA|NA
TGTGCCACCAGCAGAGATCCCGGGTTTTCCTACGAGCAGTACTTC
CATSRDPGFSYEQYF
>TRBV27|TRBJ2-1|TRBD1|NA
TGTGCCAGCAGTTTATCGCGGACAGGTAGGCTCCACAATGAGCAGTTCTTC
CASSLSRTGRLHNEQFF
>TRBV5-1|TRBJ1-2|TRBD1|NA
TGCGCCAGTGCCGCTGACAGGGCGAGCAACTATGGCTACACCTTC
CASAADRASNYGYTF